This TCR beta chain was captured in a study of T cell changes during pregnancy in multiple sclerosis. TCRdb's copy holds only in-frame clones and misses some; the assay was immunoSEQ multiplex PCR. In the table there are about 59,000 clones, over 90% of which are singletons. Germline CDR1 reads MDHEN; CDR2 reads SYDVKM. Trimming cost V 6 bases and J 5 bases; bases outside gene matches: 5. CDR3 size: 14 residues. V is TRBV28 and J is TRBJ1-3; 9 nucleotides align to TRBD1. This specimen consisted of CD8+ T cells from peripheral blood mononuclear cells, obtained in the third trimester of pregnancy. This receptor was identified in a female donor with multiple sclerosis, enrolled in a pregnancy study. The DNA for the CDR3 is TGTGCCAGCAGCTTAGGGACAGGGAGAAACACCATATATTTT. It translates to CASSLGTGRNTIYF.